The subject of this entry is one T cell receptor (beta chain). These data belong to a study of blood T cell repertoires in COVID-19. TCRdb's copy holds only in-frame clones and misses some; the assay was immunoSEQ multiplex PCR. The sample has hundreds of thousands of clones, around nine tenths seen once. V shed 3 bases, J shed 7 bases, and the junction held 12 bases outside the gene matches. CDR3 size: 15 residues. The germline gives CDR1 MGHDK, CDR2 SYGVNS. Sequencing used PBMCs or T cells enriched from blood (not recorded which). V usage is TRBV25-1 and J usage is TRBJ2-7; 7 bases fit TRBD2. This sequence originates from a woman aged 40 to 50 who had recovered from COVID-19. The CDR3 coding sequence is TGTGCCAGCAGTGATCATGCTAGCGGCCCTTTAGAGCAGTACTTC. Translated, it gives CASSDHASGPLEQYF.